A single sample gave rise to the 11 T cell receptor beta chains below, sequenced in a study of T cell responses to AZD1222 COVID-19 vaccine. This table comes from immunoSEQ multiplex PCR, and its TCRdb copy is limited to in-frame clones, with some not included. This sample yields 150,000 to 200,000 clones, of which about 92% are seen a single time; 3.6% belongs to the top ten. Sequenced material: peripheral blood, taken 28 days after the second dose of the MenACWY control vaccine. The receptors were gathered from an adult who received the MenACWY meningococcal vaccine as a control.

The rearrangement joins TRBV12-5 to TRBJ1-5; no reliable D call. Germline V gives CDR1 LGHNT, CDR2 FRNRAP. Deletions cut 2 bases from V and 9 bases from J, with 8 bases between. The CDR3 extends over 12 amino acids. CDR3 sequence: CASGLPLWPQHF. The CDR3 DNA reads as TGTGCTAGTGGTTTGCCACTATGGCCCCAGCATTTT.

The J gene is TRBJ2-2, the V gene TRBV6-5, with 10 bases identical to TRBD1. This CDR3 is built from 15 residues. Losses at the gene ends were 6 bases for V and 5 bases for J; bases not matched to a gene: 6. Germline CDR1 and CDR2: MNHEY and SVGAGI. In DNA form, the CDR3 reads TGTGCCAGCAGACGGGACAGGGGTTATACCGGGGAGCTGTTTTTT. The encoded protein is CASRRDRGYTGELFF.

This rearrangement joins TRBV10-3 to TRBJ2-1; 10 positions match TRBD2. The germline gives CDR1 ENHRY, CDR2 SYGVKD. V trimming: 3 bases; J trimming: 5 bases; junction bases outside the gene matches: 10. This CDR3 is 17 amino acids long. The CDR3, as DNA: TGTGCCATCAGTGATTCCCCCTCTAGCGGGAGAAACAATGAGCAGTTCTTC. It specifies CAISDSPSSGRNNEQFF.

The chain uses TRBV28 and TRBJ1-5; D perhaps matches TRBD1 (5 bases). Germline-derived CDR1 and CDR2 are MDHEN and SYDVKM. There are 14 residues in the CDR3. V dropped 6 bases and J dropped 0 bases, with 9 bases sitting between them. CDR3 DNA sequence: TGTGCCAGCAGGGGGGGGAATAGCAATCAGCCCCAGCATTTT. Its translation is CASRGGNSNQPQHF.

The V gene is TRBV5-1, the J gene TRBJ2-3; D gene unclear. The CDR3 contains 16 residues. The germline gives CDR1 SGHRS, CDR2 YFSETQ. Trimming left V 3 bases short and J 1 base short, with 15 bases between. CDR3 residues: CASSSEPRSGTDTQYF. DNA of the CDR3: TGCGCCAGCAGCTCCGAACCCAGGAGCGGCACAGATACGCAGTATTTT.

CDR3 region: CATVGSYEQYF. In DNA, the CDR3 is TGTGCCACGGTGGGTTCCTACGAGCAGTACTTC. The chain links TRBV7-9 to TRBJ2-7; D not certain. The CDR3 spans 11 residues. Germline V lookup: CDR1 SEHNR, CDR2 FQNEAQ (reference sequence). The germline V and J ends were trimmed by 10 bases and 1 base, with 8 bases remaining between them.

This clone was counted once. The chain carries TRBV5-1 and TRBJ2-5; D is unclear. The ends were cut back, 0 bases at V and 1 base at J, with 16 bases in the middle. The germline V gene has CDR1 SGHRS and CDR2 YFSETQ. CDR3 size: 17 residues. DNA of the CDR3: TGCGCCAGCAGCTTGGCGGTGGCGGCGGTCGTCCAAGAGACCCAGTACTTC. It codes for CASSLAVAAVVQETQYF.

This chain links TRBV11-3 with TRBJ1-2; 8 bases match TRBD1. The trim removed 6 bases at V and 0 bases at J, leaving 9 bases unmatched. Germline V gene data show CDR1 as SGHNT and CDR2 as YENEEA. The CDR3 contains 16 residues. CDR3 in amino acids: CASRRAGGPSNYGYTF. CDR3 DNA sequence: TGTGCCAGCAGACGGGCAGGGGGCCCATCTAACTATGGCTACACCTTC.

The CDR3 reads CASSYSGQGDEQFF. The CDR3 DNA follows: TGTGCCAGCAGTTACTCGGGCCAGGGCGATGAGCAGTTCTTC. The chain combines TRBV6-2 or TRBV6-3 with TRBJ2-1; a possible D gene is TRBD1 (5 bases). The CDR3 is 14 residues long. Between the trimmed V and J ends, which lost 0 bases and 8 bases, there was a span of 11 bases. CDR1 and CDR2 (germline): MNHEY, SVGEGT.

V is TRBV29-1 and J is TRBJ1-2, with 10 positions matching TRBD1. Germline V gives CDR1 SQVTM, CDR2 ANQGSEA. V shed 3 bases, J shed 8 bases, and the junction held 12 bases outside the gene matches. This CDR3 is 15 amino acids long. The CDR3 sequence: CSVDGTGDPGLGYTF. The CDR3 coding sequence is TGCAGCGTTGATGGGACAGGGGACCCTGGCTTAGGCTACACCTTC.

This clone occurred a few times. The V gene is TRBV3-1 (or the pseudogene TRBV3-2), the J gene TRBJ1-6; D possibly corresponds to TRBD1 (5 bases). The germline gives CDR1 LGHDT, CDR2 YNNKEL (reference sequence). Trimming stripped 1 base from V and 4 bases from J, with 11 bases between. There are 16 residues in the CDR3. The DNA of the CDR3 is TGTGCCAGCAGCCAAGGCCCGGGACGTTATAATTCACCCCTCCACTTT. Protein product: CASSQGPGRYNSPLHF.